These 27 T cell receptor beta chains were all obtained from the same sample, sequenced in a study of cytomegalovirus exposure and HLA in healthy donors. Both 60 Vbeta primers and 13 Jbeta primers went into the PCR. TCRdb's table, derived via immunoSEQ multiplex PCR, lists solely in-frame clones and lacks some. The table has 120,000 or so clones, 75% to 90% seen once. Input material: PBMCs. The receptors shown here come from a male donor in good health and CMV-seronegative.

The V and J genes are TRBV6-5 and TRBJ2-7; 8 bases fit TRBD1. This CDR3 has 15 amino acids. Germline trimming cut 2 bases from V and 5 bases from J; bases unmatched to any gene: 8. The V gene's germline CDR1 is MNHEY and CDR2 SVGAGI. Here the CDR3 reads CASSYTLAGGHEQYF. The CDR3 DNA reads TGTGCCAGCAGTTACACCCTCGCAGGGGGCCACGAGCAGTACTTC.

This clone has a single count. The rearrangement joins TRBV6-5 to TRBJ1-3, with a tentative D call TRBD1 (6 bases). The V and J ends lost 8 bases and 4 bases respectively, with 12 bases between them. In germline, CDR1 is MNHEY, CDR2 SVGAGI. The CDR3 totals 13 residues. Written as DNA, the CDR3 is TGTGCCAGCCGGACAGCATCCGGAAACACCATATATTTT. It specifies CASRTASGNTIYF.

The rearrangement links TRBV6-5 to TRBJ1-2; 7 nucleotides agree with TRBD1. The CDR3 has 15 amino acids. The V gene's germline CDR1 is MNHEY and CDR2 SVGAGI. The V gene end was trimmed by 5 bases and the J gene end by 4 bases; junction bases not matched to a gene: 10. The CDR3 loop reads CASSPRGEWSYGYTF. CDR3 nucleotide sequence: TGTGCCAGCAGTCCCAGGGGGGAATGGAGCTATGGCTACACCTTC.

The chain carries TRBV27 and TRBJ2-7; D unresolved. This CDR3 region has 14 residues. Germline-derived CDR1 and CDR2 are MNHEY and SMNVEV (reference sequence). The germline V and J ends were trimmed by 3 bases and 6 bases, with 15 bases remaining between them. CDR3 sequence (DNA): TGTGCCAGCAGTTTCCGTCATCCTGCGGTCGAGCAGTACTTC. Translating gives CASSFRHPAVEQYF.

This clone was counted a few times. This chain connects TRBV5-6 to TRBJ2-2; 9 bases line up with TRBD1. This CDR3 is built from 15 residues. Germline V gives CDR1 SGHDT, CDR2 YYEEEE. The trim removed 2 bases at V and 7 bases at J, leaving 6 bases unmatched. CDR3: CASSLTGTGYGELFF. The CDR3 DNA reads TGTGCCAGCAGCTTAACCGGGACAGGGTACGGGGAGCTGTTTTTT.

This chain uses TRBV7-9 with TRBJ2-7, with TRBD1 matching 8 bases. Germline assignment: CDR1 SEHNR and CDR2 FQNEAQ (reference sequence). CDR3 length equals 15 residues. V dropped 5 bases and J dropped 3; count of bases not matched to a gene: 9. The CDR3 sequence: CASSRATGAYYEQYF. In DNA form, the CDR3 reads TGTGCCAGCAGCCGCGCGACAGGGGCTTACTACGAGCAGTACTTC.

The gene calls are TRBV28 and TRBJ2-5; D is undetermined. V was cut by 6 bases and J by 7 bases, with 6 bases left in between. Germline loops: CDR1 MDHEN, CDR2 SYDVKM. The CDR3 length is 10 residues. The CDR3 is CASSTGTQYF. Written as DNA, the CDR3 is TGTGCCAGCAGCACCGGGACCCAGTACTTC.

The chain joins TRBV5-4 to TRBJ1-2, with TRBD1 matching over 7 bases. The CDR3 extends over 15 amino acids. Trimming took 0 bases from V and 8 from J; bases not matched to a gene: 10. Germline CDR1 SGHNT, CDR2 YYREEE (reference sequence). In DNA form, the CDR3 reads TGTGCCAGCAGCTTGGCATTCCGGGACAGCCTGGGCTACACCTTC. Translating it yields CASSLAFRDSLGYTF.

The chain has TRBV5-1 and TRBJ1-1; D possibly corresponds to TRBD1 (5 bases). With 0 bases removed from V and 3 bases from J, the gap between germline ends came to 12 bases. This CDR3 has 15 amino acids. In germline, CDR1 is SGHRS, CDR2 YFSETQ. CDR3 protein: CASSLAAGTHTEAFF. The CDR3, as DNA: TGCGCCAGCAGCTTGGCCGCGGGGACGCACACTGAAGCTTTCTTT.

This chain links TRBV16 with TRBJ1-5, with D possibly being TRBD1 (6 bases). This CDR3 spans 15 amino acids. The V gene lost 3 bases and the J gene lost 3 bases, with 12 bases spanning the gap. Germline V gene sequence: CDR1 KGHSY, CDR2 FQNENV. The CDR3 sequence is CASSHSGGLNQPQHF. In DNA, the CDR3 is TGTGCCAGCAGCCATTCGGGGGGCCTCAATCAGCCCCAGCATTTT. Filled out from reference TRBV16 and TRBJ1-5, the complete variable domain reads GEEVAQTPKHLVRGEGQKAKLYCAPIKGHSYVFWYQQVLKNEFKFLISFQNENVFDETGMPKERFSAKCLPNSPCSLEIQATKLEDSAVYFCASSHSGGLNQPQHFGDGTRLSIL.

The V gene is TRBV27, the J gene TRBJ2-2, with D possibly being TRBD1 (5 bases). Germline loops: CDR1 MNHEY, CDR2 SMNVEV (reference sequence). V was shortened by 2 bases and J by 0 bases, with 16 bases between the two germline ends. This CDR3 comprises 18 residues. The DNA of the CDR3 is TGTGCCAGCAGTTTAGGGCACAGGTCGTTCGCGAACACCGGGGAGCTGTTTTTT. As protein: CASSLGHRSFANTGELFF.

The CDR3 sequence is CASSPSSGGAYEQFF. The CDR3, as DNA: TGTGCCAGCAGCCCCTCTAGCGGGGGGGCCTATGAGCAGTTCTTC. The genes are TRBV7-3 and TRBJ2-1; 12 bases are shared with TRBD2. Looked up from germline, CDR1 is SGHTA and CDR2 is FQGTGA. The CDR3 has 15 residues. The trim removed 5 bases at V and 8 bases at J, leaving 7 bases unmatched.

The chain couples TRBV7-6 to TRBJ2-3; D may be TRBD2 (5 bases). CDR1 and CDR2 (germline): SGHVS, FNYEAQ. Trimming cost V 3 bases and J 1 base, with 17 bases left between them. This CDR3 comprises 17 residues. For the CDR3, the DNA is TGTGCCAGCAGCTTTGGAACTAGTCGTCAGGGCACAGATACGCAGTATTTT. This codes for CASSFGTSRQGTDTQYF.

The J gene is TRBJ1-6, the V gene TRBV7-2; D remains unclear. V gave up 1 base and J gave up 9 bases, with 13 bases separating them. The CDR3 extends over 15 amino acids. The V gene's germline CDR1 is SGHTA and CDR2 FQGNSA. The CDR3 sequence: CASSLVVGTLSPLHF. Written as DNA, the CDR3 is TGTGCCAGCAGCTTAGTAGTGGGCACCCTTTCACCCCTCCACTTT.

The chain employs TRBV13 and TRBJ2-3, with 7 bases fitting TRBD2. CDR1 is PRHDT, CDR2 FYEKMQ, per germline (reference sequence). The CDR3 has 14 residues. V was pared by 4 bases and J by 6 bases, with 7 bases of the junction left unmatched. CDR3 nucleotide sequence: TGTGCCAGCAGCTCCCGGACTAGATGGGATACGCAGTATTTT. Protein sequence: CASSSRTRWDTQYF.

The rearrangement uses TRBV6-1 and TRBJ1-1; D is ambiguous. Trimming took off 4 bases at V and 1 base at J, with 13 bases between the two ends. The CDR3 length is 15 residues. Germline lookup yields CDR1 MNHNS and CDR2 SASEGT. CDR3 in amino acids: CASSVSRTGNTEAFF. The CDR3 DNA reads as TGTGCCAGCAGTGTGTCTCGAACGGGGAACACTGAAGCTTTCTTT.

This chain uses TRBV28 with TRBJ2-6; possibly TRBD1 for D (6 bases). CDR1 and CDR2 (germline): MDHEN, SYDVKM. This CDR3 has 16 amino acids. V lost 5 bases, J lost 0 bases, and 11 bases lay in between. As DNA, the CDR3 is TGTGCCAGCAGTGCCACAGGGATCTCTGGGGCCAACGTCCTGACTTTC. Protein product: CASSATGISGANVLTF. Full variable domain (outside the CDR3, taken from reference TRBV28 and TRBJ2-6): DVKVTQSSRYLVKRTGEKVFLECVQDMDHENMFWYRQDPGLGLRLIYFSYDVKMKEKGDIPEGYSVSREKKERFSLILESASTNQTSMYLCASSATGISGANVLTFGAGSRLTVL.

In this sample, this clone turned up a few times. The V call is TRBV5-6, the J call TRBJ1-2; TRBD1 matches 8 bases. With 3 bases clipped from V and 5 bases from J, the junction kept 12 bases outside the gene matches. The germline gives CDR1 SGHDT, CDR2 YYEEEE. There are 16 residues in the CDR3. CDR3 in DNA: TGTGCCAGCAGCTCCTCACCGGGACAGGATCTATATGGCTACACCTTC. This translates into CASSSSPGQDLYGYTF.

The chain couples TRBV7-9 to TRBJ1-2, with 8 bases identical to TRBD1. Trimming removed 5 bases from V and 4 bases from J; junction bases left unmatched: 12. This CDR3 comprises 16 residues. CDR1 and CDR2 from the germline V gene are SEHNR and FQNEAQ (reference sequence). This CDR3 reads CASSPSWDRNFYGYTF. The CDR3 DNA sequence: TGTGCCAGCAGCCCCTCGTGGGACAGGAACTTCTATGGCTACACCTTC.

There are a few counts of this clone. This sequence joins TRBV30 and TRBJ1-2; 7 nucleotides line up with TRBD1. Trimming took 2 bases from V and 3 from J; bases not matched to a gene: 6. Germline CDR1 reads GTSNPN; CDR2 reads SVGIG (reference sequence). The CDR3 runs to 14 residues. The CDR3 nucleotides read TGTGCCTGGAGTACTGCCAGGGGGGACTATGGCTACACCTTC. Protein product: CAWSTARGDYGYTF.

The gene calls are TRBV18 and TRBJ2-7; 14 nucleotides line up with TRBD2. The germline CDR1 and CDR2 sequences are KGHSH and LQKENI. The CDR3 is 15 residues long. The trim removed 5 bases at V and 2 bases at J, leaving 2 bases unmatched. CDR3 protein: CASSETSGGAYEQYF. Here the CDR3 DNA reads TGTGCCAGCTCAGAGACTAGCGGGGGGGCCTACGAGCAGTACTTC.

The table lists this clone with a count of one. V and J are TRBV7-2 and TRBJ1-2; D unresolved. Per germline, CDR1 SGHTA and CDR2 FQGNSA. The V end lost 0 bases, the J end lost 6 bases, and 14 bases lay between the germline ends. The CDR3 has 15 residues. The CDR3 nucleotides are TGTGCCAGCAGCTTAGCCACAGCATTCACCGATGGCTACACCTTC. Protein: CASSLATAFTDGYTF.

The chain uses TRBV4-1 and TRBJ1-2; D call uncertain. The V and J ends lost 5 bases and 0 bases respectively, with 7 bases between them. There are 13 residues in the CDR3. In germline, CDR1 is MGHRA, CDR2 YSYEKL. The CDR3: CASSVQPNYGYTF. The CDR3 DNA sequence: TGCGCCAGCAGCGTACAGCCTAACTATGGCTACACCTTC.

For this clone: The junction differs from germline at one of its ends, possibly a read error. The chain recombines TRBV18 with TRBJ2-7; 12 bases map to TRBD1. Germline assignment: CDR1 KGHSH and CDR2 LQKENI. CDR3 length: 15 amino acids. CDR3 amino acids: CVSSPQGQGAHEQYF. The DNA of the CDR3 is TGTGTCAGCTCACCACAGGGACAGGGGGCCCACGAGCAGTACTTC. Using reference TRBV18 and TRBJ2-7 for the parts outside the CDR3, the full variable domain is NAGVMQNPRHLVRRRGQEARLRCSPMKGHSHVYWYRQLPEEGLKFMVYLQKENIIDESGMPKERFSAEFPKEGPSILRIQQVVRGDSAAYFCVSSPQGQGAHEQYFGPGTRLTVT.

The V gene is TRBV6-1, the J gene TRBJ2-7; TRBD2 matches at 8 bases. With 7 bases clipped from V and 0 bases from J, the junction kept 8 bases outside the gene matches. CDR1 MNHNS and CDR2 SASEGT come from the germline V gene. The CDR3 sequence is 15 residues long. CDR3: CASIPGLAPSYEQYF. The CDR3 DNA reads TGTGCCAGCATTCCAGGACTAGCCCCCTCCTACGAGCAGTACTTC.

A few counts support this clone. One end of the junction does not line up with germline, which may come from a read error. The V and J genes are TRBV13 and TRBJ1-2, with 9 bases identical to TRBD1. The CDR3 runs to 16 residues. CDR1 and CDR2 (germline): PRHDT, FYEKMQ (reference sequence). For the CDR3, the DNA is TGTGCCAGCAGCTTAGTATTATCCGGGACAGGGATGAACAGGATCTTC. It translates to CASSLVLSGTGMNRIF.

The chain combines TRBV7-2 with TRBJ2-1; D uncertain. Germline CDR1 reads SGHTA; CDR2 reads FQGNSA. The CDR3 consists of 15 residues. The V end was cut by 3 bases, the J end by 2 bases, with 11 bases between. The CDR3 sequence is CASSFSHSTYNEQFF. Here the CDR3 DNA reads TGTGCCAGCAGCTTTTCACATTCGACCTACAATGAGCAGTTCTTC.